A single sample is the source of the 6 T cell receptor beta chains below, sequenced in a study of T cells in Graves' hyperthyroidism and ophthalmopathy. Amplification targeted TCR beta CDR3 regions from RNA transcripts. First-round RT-PCR with HTBI primers amplified the TCR CDR3 region. Each CDR3 protein gets one entry after TCRdb re-called the multiplex PCR reads with MiXCR. The sample has fewer than 750,000 distinct CDR3 sequences, roughly 50% seen once; the top ten hold approximately 7.5%. Sequencing was carried out using peripheral blood or thyroid tissue (not recorded which). The receptors stem from a woman aged 18-35 years with Graves' hyperthyroidism.

Of note for this clonotype: The junction departs from the called germline gene at one end, perhaps through a read error. The V call is TRBV10-3, the J call TRBJ2-1; possibly TRBD2 for D (6 bases). The CDR3 consists of 15 residues. Looked up from germline, CDR1 is ENHRY and CDR2 is SYGVKD. The CDR3 nucleotides read TGTGCCAGCAGTCGGGACTGGAGCTCCTACAATGAGCAGTTCTTC. Amino acid sequence: CASSRDWSSYNEQFF.

This clonotype was observed at least ten times. The genes are TRBV2 and TRBJ2-6; possible D gene TRBD2, 6 bases. This CDR3 comprises 16 residues. In germline, CDR1 is SNHLY, CDR2 FYNNEI. V shed 6 bases and J shed 0 bases, with 12 bases lying between them. The CDR3 bases are TGTGCCAGCAGAGGAGTGCGGGACTCTGGGGCCAACGTCCTGACTTTC. It specifies CASRGVRDSGANVLTF.

This rearrangement joins TRBV20-1 to TRBJ2-5, with 7 nucleotides matching TRBD2. This CDR3 comprises 14 residues. The junction had 12 bases not matched to a gene; V was cut back by 6 bases and J by 5 bases. Germline V gene data show CDR1 as DFQATT and CDR2 as SNEGSKA (reference sequence). The CDR3 sequence is CSASNLGGSETQYF. CDR3 in DNA: TGCAGTGCCAGCAATCTGGGGGGGTCGGAGACCCAGTACTTC.

There are a few counts of this clonotype. This rearrangement joins TRBV20-1 to TRBJ2-7; 9 nucleotides agree with TRBD1. V lost 1 base to trimming and J lost 2 bases; unmatched junction nucleotides: 6. The length of the CDR3 is 15 residues. CDR1 and CDR2 (germline): DFQATT, SNEGSKA (reference sequence). DNA for the CDR3: TGCAGTGCTAGAGGACCGGACAGGGGCCCCTACGAGCAGTACTTC. It encodes CSARGPDRGPYEQYF.

The chain links TRBV19 to TRBJ1-5; D gene unclear. The germline V gene encodes CDR1 LNHDA and CDR2 SQIVND (reference sequence). The CDR3 has 15 amino acids. Trimming took 1 base from V and 11 from J, leaving 18 bases between them. CDR3 in amino acids: CASSIAIAEDETQHF. In DNA form, the CDR3 reads TGTGCCAGTAGTATAGCAATAGCGGAAGATGAGACCCAGCATTTT.

The CDR3 nucleotides read TGCGCCAGCAGCCAGGGTCCGCGGAATGAGCAGTTCTTC. Its translation is CASSQGPRNEQFF. The chain links TRBV4-1 to TRBJ2-1; D is undetermined. The CDR3 loop spans 13 amino acids. Germline loops: CDR1 MGHRA, CDR2 YSYEKL. Trimming shortened V by 3 bases and J by 7 bases, and 10 bases separated the two germline ends.